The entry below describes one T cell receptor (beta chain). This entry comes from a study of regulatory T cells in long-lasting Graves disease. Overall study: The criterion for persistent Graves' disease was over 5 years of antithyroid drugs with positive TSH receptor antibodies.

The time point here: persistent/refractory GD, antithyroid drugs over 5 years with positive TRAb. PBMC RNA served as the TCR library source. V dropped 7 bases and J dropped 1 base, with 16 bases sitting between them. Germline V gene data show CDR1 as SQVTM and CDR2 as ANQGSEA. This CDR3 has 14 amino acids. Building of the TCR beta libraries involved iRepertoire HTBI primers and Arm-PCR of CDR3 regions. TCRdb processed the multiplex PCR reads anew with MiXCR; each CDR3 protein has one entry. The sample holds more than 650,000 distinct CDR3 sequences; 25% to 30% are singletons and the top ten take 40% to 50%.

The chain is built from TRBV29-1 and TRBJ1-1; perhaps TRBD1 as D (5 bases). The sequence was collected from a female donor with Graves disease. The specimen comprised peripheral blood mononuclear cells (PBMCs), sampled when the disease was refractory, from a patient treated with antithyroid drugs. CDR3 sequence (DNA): TGCAGCGCCGCTAGGGACGGGAGGAACACTGAAGCTTTCTTT. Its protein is CSAARDGRNTEAFF.